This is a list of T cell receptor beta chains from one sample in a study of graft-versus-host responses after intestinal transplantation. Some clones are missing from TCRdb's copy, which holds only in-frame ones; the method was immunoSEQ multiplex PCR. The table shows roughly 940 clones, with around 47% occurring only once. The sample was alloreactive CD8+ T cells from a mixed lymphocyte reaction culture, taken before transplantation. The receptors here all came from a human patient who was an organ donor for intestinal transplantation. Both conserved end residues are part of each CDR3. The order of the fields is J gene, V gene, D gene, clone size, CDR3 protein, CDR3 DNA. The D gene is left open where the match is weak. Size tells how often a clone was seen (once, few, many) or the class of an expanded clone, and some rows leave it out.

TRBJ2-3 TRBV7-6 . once CASSSHPRSSDTQYF TGTGCCAGCAGCTCACACCCCCGGAGCTCCGATACGCAGTATTTT
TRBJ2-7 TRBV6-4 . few CASSYGGAKYEQYF TGTGCCAGCAGTTACGGCGGTGCGAAGTACGAGCAGTACTTC
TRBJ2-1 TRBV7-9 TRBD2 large CASSLGASGENEQFF TGTGCCAGCAGCTTGGGGGCTAGCGGGGAGAATGAGCAGTTCTTC
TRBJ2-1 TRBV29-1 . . CRVDLQPNDQFF TGCAGAGTTGATCTCCAGCCCAATGACCAGTTCTTC
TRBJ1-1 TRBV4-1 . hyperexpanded CASSQIGVEAFF TGCGCCAGCAGCCAGATAGGAGTTGAAGCTTTCTTT
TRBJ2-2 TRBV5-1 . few CASSPGGAGELFF TGCGCCAGCAGTCCAGGGGGGGCCGGGGAGCTGTTTTTT
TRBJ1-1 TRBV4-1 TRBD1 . CASSQERDRVAFF TGCGCCAGCAGCCAAGAGAGGGACAGGGTAGCTTTCTTT
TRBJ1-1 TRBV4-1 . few CASSQVGLDTEAFF TGCGCCAGCAGCCAAGTGGGGCTGGACACTGAAGCTTTCTTT
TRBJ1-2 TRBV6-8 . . CASSWGYGYTF TGTGCCAGCAGTTGGGGCTATGGCTACACCTTC
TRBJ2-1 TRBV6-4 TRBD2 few CASSLAGGDANEQFF TGTGCCAGCAGTTTAGCGGGAGGGGATGCCAATGAGCAGTTCTTC
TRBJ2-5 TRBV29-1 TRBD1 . CSAPLEGAETQYF TGCAGCGCGCCTCTAGAGGGGGCAGAGACCCAGTACTTC
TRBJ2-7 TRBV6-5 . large CASSYGAGHYEQYF TGTGCCAGCAGTTACGGGGCGGGGCACTACGAGCAGTACTTC
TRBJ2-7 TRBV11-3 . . CASSLVDRAYEQYF TGTGCCAGCAGCTTAGTTGACAGAGCCTACGAGCAGTACTTC
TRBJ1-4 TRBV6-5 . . CASSNSQGWFEKLFF TGTGCCAGCAGTAACTCCCAGGGATGGTTTGAAAAACTGTTTTTT
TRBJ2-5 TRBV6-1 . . CASSHREETQYF TGTGCCAGCAGTCACAGGGAAGAGACCCAGTACTTC
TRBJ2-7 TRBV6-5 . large CASSYGGAKYEQYF TGTGCCAGCAGTTACGGCGGTGCGAAGTACGAGCAGTACTTC
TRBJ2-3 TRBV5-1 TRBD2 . CASSLVGWTSGRAGDTQYF TGCGCCAGCAGCTTGGTCGGATGGACTAGCGGGAGGGCCGGAGATACGCAGTATTTT
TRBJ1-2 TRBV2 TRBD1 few CASMGRGDHYDSYGYTF TGTGCCAGCATGGGCAGGGGGGATCACTATGACTCCTATGGCTACACCTTC
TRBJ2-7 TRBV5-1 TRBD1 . CASSWMDRAEQYF TGCGCCAGCAGCTGGATGGACAGGGCGGAGCAGTACTTC
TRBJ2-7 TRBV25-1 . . CASSVYYEQYF TGTGCCAGCAGTGTTTACTACGAGCAGTACTTC
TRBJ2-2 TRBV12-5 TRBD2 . CASGRAGVPGELFF TGTGCTAGTGGGCGCGCGGGAGTTCCCGGGGAGCTGTTTTTT
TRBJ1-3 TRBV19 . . CASSTPWLGGNTIYF TGTGCCAGTAGTACGCCGTGGCTTGGAGGAAACACCATATATTTT
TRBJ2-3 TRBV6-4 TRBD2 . CASGTSGTDTQYF TGTGCCAGCGGGACTAGCGGCACAGATACGCAGTATTTT
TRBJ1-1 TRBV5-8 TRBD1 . CASSSTGRRANEAFF TGTGCCAGCAGCTCGACAGGGAGGAGAGCGAATGAAGCTTTCTTT
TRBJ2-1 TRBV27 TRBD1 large CASSLQGAYNEQFF TGTGCCAGCAGTTTACAGGGGGCGTACAATGAGCAGTTCTTC
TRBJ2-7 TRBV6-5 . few CASSYGPVPSYEQYF TGTGCCAGCAGTTACGGGCCGGTCCCCTCCTACGAGCAGTACTTC
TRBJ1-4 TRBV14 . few CASSQDGTNEKLFF TGTGCCAGCAGCCAAGACGGGACTAATGAAAAACTGTTTTTT
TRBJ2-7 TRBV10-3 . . CAISESGLYEQYF TGTGCCATCAGTGAGTCGGGACTCTACGAGCAGTACTTC
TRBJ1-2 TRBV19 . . CASSPAARADYGYTF TGTGCCAGTAGCCCGGCCGCCAGGGCCGACTATGGCTACACCTTC
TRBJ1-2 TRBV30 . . CAWSVWGGYTF TGTGCCTGGAGTGTATGGGGGGGCTACACCTTC
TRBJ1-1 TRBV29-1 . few CSVDGENTEAFF TGCAGCGTTGACGGGGAGAACACTGAAGCTTTCTTT
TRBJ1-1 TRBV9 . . CASSVYPEGTEALF TGTGCCAGCAGCGTATACCCCGAGGGCACTGAGGCTCTCTTT
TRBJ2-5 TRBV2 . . CASSALRGRETQYF TGTGCCAGCAGCGCATTAAGGGGTAGGGAGACCCAGTACTTC
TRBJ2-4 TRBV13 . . CASSPGGSYLNIQYF TGTGCCAGCAGCCCTGGGGGGAGCTATTTAAACATTCAGTACTTC
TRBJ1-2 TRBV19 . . CASSIRWLSVYGYTF TGTGCCAGTAGTATTCGCTGGCTGTCAGTATATGGCTACACCTTC
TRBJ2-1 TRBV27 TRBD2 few CASSLPGGPPYNEQFF TGTGCCAGCAGTTTGCCGGGAGGGCCCCCCTACAATGAGCAGTTCTTC
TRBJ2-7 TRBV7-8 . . CASSSSWAYEQYF TGTGCCAGCAGCTCCTCGTGGGCCTACGAGCAGTACTTC